One sample yielded the 9 T cell receptor beta chains listed below, sequenced in a study of blood T cell repertoires in COVID-19. The method was immunoSEQ multiplex PCR; TCRdb's version includes in-frame clones alone and lacks a portion of them. The table has about 190,000 clones, around 83% seen once. Source material: peripheral blood. All receptors derive from a woman in her thirties or forties with acute or convalescent COVID-19.

This chain joins TRBV19 and TRBJ1-3; TRBD1 agrees at 7 bases. CDR3 length: 17 amino acids. CDR1 is LNHDA, CDR2 SQIVND, per germline (reference sequence). V lost 3 bases to trimming and J lost 0 bases; unmatched junction nucleotides: 8. The CDR3 protein is CASSMGQNKFSGNTIYF. The DNA for the CDR3 is TGTGCCAGTAGTATGGGACAGAATAAGTTCTCTGGAAACACCATATATTTT.

The V gene is TRBV18, the J gene TRBJ1-1; D might be TRBD1 (5 bases). CDR3 length equals 14 residues. CDR1 and CDR2 (germline): KGHSH, LQKENI. V was trimmed by 3 bases and J by 7 bases, leaving 15 bases between them. CDR3 sequence: CASSPLGQGFEAFF. In DNA, the CDR3 is TGTGCCAGCTCACCTCTAGGACAAGGTTTTGAAGCTTTCTTT.

The chain has TRBV5-1 and TRBJ2-1; TRBD2 agrees at 7 bases. Trimming cost V 0 bases and J 0 bases; bases outside gene matches: 3. The CDR3 is 16 amino acids. In germline, CDR1 is SGHRS, CDR2 YFSETQ. CDR3 DNA: TGCGCCAGCAGCTTGGGGACTAGTCCCTCCTACAATGAGCAGTTCTTC. Protein sequence: CASSLGTSPSYNEQFF.

The chain combines TRBV27 with TRBJ1-4; D is perhaps TRBD1 (5 bases). This CDR3 spans 14 amino acids. Trimming left V 7 bases short and J 9 bases short, with 18 bases between. The germline gives CDR1 MNHEY, CDR2 SMNVEV (reference sequence). CDR3 bases: TGTGCCAGCACATCGTCCGTGGCAGGGAAAAAACTGTTTTTT. It encodes CASTSSVAGKKLFF.

The chain couples TRBV30 to TRBJ1-4; D unclear. Germline CDR1 is GTSNPN and CDR2 is SVGIG (reference sequence). Trimming stripped 3 bases from V and 4 bases from J, with 9 bases between. CDR3 length: 13 amino acids. CDR3 sequence: CAWSLGSNEKLFF. For the CDR3, the DNA is TGTGCCTGGAGCCTGGGCAGTAATGAAAAACTGTTTTTT.

The rearrangement links TRBV19 to TRBJ1-3; D ambiguous. Trimming took 4 bases from V and 2 from J, leaving 6 bases between them. This CDR3 has 13 residues. CDR1 LNHDA and CDR2 SQIVND come from the germline V gene (reference sequence). CDR3 sequence reads: CASSKEAGNTIYF. CDR3 nucleotide sequence: TGTGCCAGTAGTAAGGAGGCTGGAAACACCATATATTTT.

The gene calls are TRBV2 and TRBJ2-1; 12 bases map to TRBD2. The V gene end was trimmed by 6 bases and the J gene end by 5 bases; junction bases not matched to a gene: 11. The germline gives CDR1 SNHLY, CDR2 FYNNEI. The CDR3 runs 17 residues. CDR3 protein: CASSSLAGGPLNNEQFF. The CDR3 DNA reads as TGTGCCAGCAGCAGTCTAGCGGGGGGGCCCCTAAACAATGAGCAGTTCTTC.

DNA for the CDR3: TGTGCCAGCAGTCCTGGGGGGGCGAGAGGCACAGATACGCAGTATTTT. Its translation: CASSPGGARGTDTQYF. The rearrangement links TRBV28 to TRBJ2-3, with D maybe TRBD2 (7 bases). The V end lost 5 bases, the J end lost 1 base, and 16 bases lay between the germline ends. The germline V gene encodes CDR1 MDHEN and CDR2 SYDVKM. The CDR3 is made up of 16 amino acids.

V usage is TRBV2 and J usage is TRBJ1-4; unclear D gene. Germline assignment: CDR1 SNHLY and CDR2 FYNNEI. The CDR3 loop spans 15 amino acids. V was cut by 5 bases and J by 3 bases, with 13 bases left in between. In DNA form, the CDR3 reads TGTGCCAGCAGTCCTCTCAGGATGGCTAATGAAAAACTGTTTTTT. It encodes CASSPLRMANEKLFF.